Listed below are T cell receptor beta chains from one sample, sequenced in a study of OX40 agonist ivuxolimab in advanced cancers. Using immunoSEQ multiplex PCR, the repertoire was profiled, and TCRdb retains in-frame clones only, with some absent. This repertoire shows around 65,000 clones, about nine tenths found once; its top ten account for 18%. The sequencing used CD4+ or CD8+ T cells sorted from blood, collected in a trial of the OX40 agonist ivuxolimab. The receptors originated from an adult with an advanced solid tumor such as melanoma, head and neck, liver or kidney cancer. The conserved cysteine and the conserved F or W are not part of the CDR3 here. Clone size is stated in some rows and not others, as once, few, many or a class when expanded.

>.|TRBV6-1
ASQNGNTIY
>.|TRBV28
ASSQQGAEQPQH
>.|TRBV29-1
SAEDQPEAF
>.|TRBV15
ATTSESLQETQY
>.|TRBV5-1
ASAGPGNTIY
>.|TRBV9
ASSVVGRPSGANVLT
>.|TRBV15
ATRGTAFDNEKLF
>.|TRBV28
ASSLGLAGNSYEQY
>.|TRBV15
ATSTIEGGETGRADYGYT
>.|TRBV6-5
ASSYGENTGELF
>.|TRBV11-2
ASSYLAGDYEQY
>.|TRBV10-3
AITLTGTHEQY
>.|TRBV19
ASSTTLNTEAF
>once|TRBV13
ASSSRLTGQETQY
>.|TRBV4-3
ASSQDRAGGADTQY
>.|TRBV7-9
ASSRNEQF
>.|TRBV6-6
ATAESGAPSYEQY
>.|TRBV13
ASSSGTTYEQY
>.|TRBV28
ASSLAGGSEQY
>.|TRBV28
ASNHRDLVNQPQH
>.|TRBV5-4
ASSLEGTSAYEQY
>.|TRBV11-3
ASSFGQGYEQY
>.|TRBV6-6
ASLGAGRQETQY